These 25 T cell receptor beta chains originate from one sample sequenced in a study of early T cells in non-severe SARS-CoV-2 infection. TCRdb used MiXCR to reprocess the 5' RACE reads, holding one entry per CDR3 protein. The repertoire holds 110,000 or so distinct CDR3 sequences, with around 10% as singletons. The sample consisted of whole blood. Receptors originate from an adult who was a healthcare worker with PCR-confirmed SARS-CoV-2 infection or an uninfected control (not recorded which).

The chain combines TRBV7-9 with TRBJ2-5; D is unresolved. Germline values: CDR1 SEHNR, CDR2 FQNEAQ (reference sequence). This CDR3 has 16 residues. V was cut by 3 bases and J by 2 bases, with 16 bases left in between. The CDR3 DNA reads TGTGCCAGCAGCTTCAATCCCCATACACAACAAGAGACCCAGTACTTC. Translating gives CASSFNPHTQQETQYF. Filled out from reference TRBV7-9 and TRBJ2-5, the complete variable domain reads DTGVSQNPRHKITKRGQNVTFRCDPISEHNRLYWYRQTLGQGPEFLTYFQNEAQLEKSRLLSDRFSAERPKGSFSTLEIQRTEQGDSAMYLCASSFNPHTQQETQYFGPGTRLLVL.

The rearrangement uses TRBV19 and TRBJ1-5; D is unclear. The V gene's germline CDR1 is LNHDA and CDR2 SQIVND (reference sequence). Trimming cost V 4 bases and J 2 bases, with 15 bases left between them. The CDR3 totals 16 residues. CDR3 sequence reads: CASSSGVIRGNQPQHF. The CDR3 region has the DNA TGTGCCAGTAGTAGCGGCGTGATCCGGGGCAATCAGCCCCAGCATTTT.

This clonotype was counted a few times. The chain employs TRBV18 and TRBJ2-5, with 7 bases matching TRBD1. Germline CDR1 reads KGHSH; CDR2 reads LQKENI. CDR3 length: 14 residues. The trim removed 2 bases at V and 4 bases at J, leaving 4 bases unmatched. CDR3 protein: CASSPGTDIETQYF. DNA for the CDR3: TGTGCCAGCTCACCAGGGACAGATATAGAGACCCAGTACTTC.

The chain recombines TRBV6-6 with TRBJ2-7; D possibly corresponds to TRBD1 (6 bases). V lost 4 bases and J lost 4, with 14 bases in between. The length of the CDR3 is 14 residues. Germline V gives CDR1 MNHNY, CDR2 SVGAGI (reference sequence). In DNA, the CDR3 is TGTGCCAGCAGTTTATCAGGGGATACGTACGAGCAGTACTTC. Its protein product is CASSLSGDTYEQYF.

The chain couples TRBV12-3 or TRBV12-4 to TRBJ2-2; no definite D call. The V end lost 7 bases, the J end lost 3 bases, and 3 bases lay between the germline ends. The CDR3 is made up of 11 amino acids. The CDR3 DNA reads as TGTGCCAGCAAGGACACCGGGGAGCTGTTTTTT. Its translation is CASKDTGELFF.

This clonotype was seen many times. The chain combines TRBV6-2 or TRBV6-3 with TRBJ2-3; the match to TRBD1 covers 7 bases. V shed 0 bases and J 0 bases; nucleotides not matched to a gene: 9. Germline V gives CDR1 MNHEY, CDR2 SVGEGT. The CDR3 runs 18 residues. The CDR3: CASSYSRDSVASTDTQYF. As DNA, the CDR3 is TGTGCCAGCAGTTACTCCCGGGACAGTGTAGCCAGCACAGATACGCAGTATTTT.

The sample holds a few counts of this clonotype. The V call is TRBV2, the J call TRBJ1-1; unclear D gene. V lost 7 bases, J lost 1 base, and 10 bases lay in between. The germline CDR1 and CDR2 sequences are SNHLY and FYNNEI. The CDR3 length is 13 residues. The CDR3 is CASKRGENTEAFF. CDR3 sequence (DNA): TGTGCCAGCAAAAGAGGAGAGAACACTGAAGCTTTCTTT.

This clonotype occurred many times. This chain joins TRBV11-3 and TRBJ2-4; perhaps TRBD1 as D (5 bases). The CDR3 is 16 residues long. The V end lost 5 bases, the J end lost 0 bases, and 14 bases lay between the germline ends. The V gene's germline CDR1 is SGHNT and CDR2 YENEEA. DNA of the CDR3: TGTGCCAGCAGCCTTCACTCAGGGATAGCCAAAAACATTCAGTACTTC. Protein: CASSLHSGIAKNIQYF.

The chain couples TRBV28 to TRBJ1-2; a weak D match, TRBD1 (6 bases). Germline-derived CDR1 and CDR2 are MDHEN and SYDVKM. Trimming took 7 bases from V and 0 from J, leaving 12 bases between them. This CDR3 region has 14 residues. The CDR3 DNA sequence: TGTGCCAGCACGCCAGGGGCCACTAACTATGGCTACACCTTC. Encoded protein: CASTPGATNYGYTF.

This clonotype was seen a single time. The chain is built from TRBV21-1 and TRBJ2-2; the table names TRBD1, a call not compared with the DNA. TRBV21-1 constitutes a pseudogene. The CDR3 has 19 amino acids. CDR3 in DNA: TGTGCCAGCAGCTCCCAGGGACAGGGGGGAAATTCGAACACCGGGGAGCTGTTTTTT. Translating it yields CASSSQGQGGNSNTGELFF.

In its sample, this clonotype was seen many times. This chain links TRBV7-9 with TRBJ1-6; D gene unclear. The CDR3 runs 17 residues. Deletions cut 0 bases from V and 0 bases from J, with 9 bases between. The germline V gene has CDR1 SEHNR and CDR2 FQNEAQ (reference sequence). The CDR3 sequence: CASSLALADSYNSPLHF. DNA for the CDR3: TGTGCCAGCAGCTTAGCGCTTGCAGACTCCTATAATTCACCCCTCCACTTT.

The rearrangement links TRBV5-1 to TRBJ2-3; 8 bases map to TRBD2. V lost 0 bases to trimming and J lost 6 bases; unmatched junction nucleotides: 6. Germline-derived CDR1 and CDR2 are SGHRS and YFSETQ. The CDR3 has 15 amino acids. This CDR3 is CASSLVTSGRDTQYF. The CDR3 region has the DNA TGCGCCAGCAGCTTGGTTACTAGCGGTAGGGATACGCAGTATTTT.

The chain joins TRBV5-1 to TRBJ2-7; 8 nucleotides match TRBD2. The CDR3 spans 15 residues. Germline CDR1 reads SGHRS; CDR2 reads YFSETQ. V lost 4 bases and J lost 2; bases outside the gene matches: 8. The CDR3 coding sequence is TGCGCCAGCAGCCCGAGGGCGGGGGGAACCTACGAGCAGTACTTC. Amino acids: CASSPRAGGTYEQYF.

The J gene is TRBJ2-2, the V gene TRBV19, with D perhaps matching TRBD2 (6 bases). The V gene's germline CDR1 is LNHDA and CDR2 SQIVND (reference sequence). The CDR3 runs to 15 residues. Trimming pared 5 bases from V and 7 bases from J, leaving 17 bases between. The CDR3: CASSLERALSGELFF. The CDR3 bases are TGTGCCAGTAGTCTTGAGCGGGCCCTCAGCGGGGAGCTGTTTTTT.

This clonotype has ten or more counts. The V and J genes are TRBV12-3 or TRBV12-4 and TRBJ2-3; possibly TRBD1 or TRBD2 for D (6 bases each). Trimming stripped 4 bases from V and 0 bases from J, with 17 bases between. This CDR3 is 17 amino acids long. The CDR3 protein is CASSWGASARSTDTQYF. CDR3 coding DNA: TGTGCCAGCAGTTGGGGGGCTAGCGCCCGTAGCACAGATACGCAGTATTTT.

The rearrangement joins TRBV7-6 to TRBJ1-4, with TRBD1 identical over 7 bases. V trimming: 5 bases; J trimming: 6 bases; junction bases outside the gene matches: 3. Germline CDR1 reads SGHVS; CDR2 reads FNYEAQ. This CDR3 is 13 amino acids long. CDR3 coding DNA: TGTGCCAGCAGCACCGACAGGGATGAAAAACTGTTTTTT. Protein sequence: CASSTDRDEKLFF.

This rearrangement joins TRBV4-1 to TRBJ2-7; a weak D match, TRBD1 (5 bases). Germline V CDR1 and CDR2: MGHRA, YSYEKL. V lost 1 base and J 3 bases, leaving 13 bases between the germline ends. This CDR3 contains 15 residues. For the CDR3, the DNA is TGCGCCAGCAGCCAAGGAATTGGCAGGGTCTACGAGCAGTACTTC. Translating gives CASSQGIGRVYEQYF.

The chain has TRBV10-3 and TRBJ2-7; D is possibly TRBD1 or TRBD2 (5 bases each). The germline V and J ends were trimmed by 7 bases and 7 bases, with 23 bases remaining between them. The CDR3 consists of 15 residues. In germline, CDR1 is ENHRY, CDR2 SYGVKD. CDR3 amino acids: CAITPEGRASGEQYF. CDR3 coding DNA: TGTGCCATCACCCCAGAGGGGCGGGCCTCGGGAGAGCAGTACTTC.

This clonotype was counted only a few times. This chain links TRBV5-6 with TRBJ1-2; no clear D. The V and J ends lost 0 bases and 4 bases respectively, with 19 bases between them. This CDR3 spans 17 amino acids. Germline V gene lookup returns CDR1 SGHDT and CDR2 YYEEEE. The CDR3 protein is CASSLGRQAPRVYGYTF. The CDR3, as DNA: TGTGCCAGCAGCTTGGGTAGGCAGGCTCCAAGGGTCTATGGCTACACCTTC.

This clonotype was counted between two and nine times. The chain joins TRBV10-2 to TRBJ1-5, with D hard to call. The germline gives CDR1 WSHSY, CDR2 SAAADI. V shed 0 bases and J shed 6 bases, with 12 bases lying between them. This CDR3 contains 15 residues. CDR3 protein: CASSESRNPVQPQHF. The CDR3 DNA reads TGCGCCAGCAGTGAGTCGCGGAACCCGGTTCAGCCCCAGCATTTT.

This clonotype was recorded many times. The CDR3 coding sequence is TGTGCCAGCTCACGTGGGACTAGCGGGAGTGCAGATACGCAGTATTTT. As protein: CASSRGTSGSADTQYF. This chain links TRBV18 with TRBJ2-3; TRBD2 matches 14 bases. The CDR3 spans 16 residues. V lost 4 bases and J lost 4; bases outside the gene matches: 4. Per germline, CDR1 KGHSH and CDR2 LQKENI.

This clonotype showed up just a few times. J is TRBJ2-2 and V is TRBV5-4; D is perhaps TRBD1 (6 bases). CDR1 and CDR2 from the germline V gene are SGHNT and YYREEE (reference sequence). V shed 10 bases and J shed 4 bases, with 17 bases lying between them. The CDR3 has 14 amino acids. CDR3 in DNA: TGTGCCTTATCGAAGGGGGTCCTCACCGGGGAGCTGTTTTTT. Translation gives CALSKGVLTGELFF.

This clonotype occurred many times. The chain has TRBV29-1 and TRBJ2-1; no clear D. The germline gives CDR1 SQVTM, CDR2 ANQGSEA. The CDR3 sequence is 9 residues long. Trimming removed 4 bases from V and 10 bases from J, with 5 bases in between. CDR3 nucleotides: TGCAGCGTTGTACTGGAGCAGTTCTTC. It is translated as CSVVLEQFF.

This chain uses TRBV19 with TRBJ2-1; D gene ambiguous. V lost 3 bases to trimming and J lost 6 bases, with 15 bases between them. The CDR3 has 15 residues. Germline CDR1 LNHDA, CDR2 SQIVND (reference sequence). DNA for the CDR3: TGTGCCAGTAGTATCGGTGAGTTGGCATTCAATGAGCAGTTCTTC. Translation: CASSIGELAFNEQFF.

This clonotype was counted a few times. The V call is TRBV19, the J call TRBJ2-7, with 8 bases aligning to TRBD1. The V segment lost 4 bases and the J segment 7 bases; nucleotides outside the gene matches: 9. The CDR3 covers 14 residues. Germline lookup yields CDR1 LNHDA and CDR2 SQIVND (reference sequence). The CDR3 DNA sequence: TGTGCCAGTAGTAGGGGACAGGACTCTACGGAGCAGTACTTC. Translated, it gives CASSRGQDSTEQYF.